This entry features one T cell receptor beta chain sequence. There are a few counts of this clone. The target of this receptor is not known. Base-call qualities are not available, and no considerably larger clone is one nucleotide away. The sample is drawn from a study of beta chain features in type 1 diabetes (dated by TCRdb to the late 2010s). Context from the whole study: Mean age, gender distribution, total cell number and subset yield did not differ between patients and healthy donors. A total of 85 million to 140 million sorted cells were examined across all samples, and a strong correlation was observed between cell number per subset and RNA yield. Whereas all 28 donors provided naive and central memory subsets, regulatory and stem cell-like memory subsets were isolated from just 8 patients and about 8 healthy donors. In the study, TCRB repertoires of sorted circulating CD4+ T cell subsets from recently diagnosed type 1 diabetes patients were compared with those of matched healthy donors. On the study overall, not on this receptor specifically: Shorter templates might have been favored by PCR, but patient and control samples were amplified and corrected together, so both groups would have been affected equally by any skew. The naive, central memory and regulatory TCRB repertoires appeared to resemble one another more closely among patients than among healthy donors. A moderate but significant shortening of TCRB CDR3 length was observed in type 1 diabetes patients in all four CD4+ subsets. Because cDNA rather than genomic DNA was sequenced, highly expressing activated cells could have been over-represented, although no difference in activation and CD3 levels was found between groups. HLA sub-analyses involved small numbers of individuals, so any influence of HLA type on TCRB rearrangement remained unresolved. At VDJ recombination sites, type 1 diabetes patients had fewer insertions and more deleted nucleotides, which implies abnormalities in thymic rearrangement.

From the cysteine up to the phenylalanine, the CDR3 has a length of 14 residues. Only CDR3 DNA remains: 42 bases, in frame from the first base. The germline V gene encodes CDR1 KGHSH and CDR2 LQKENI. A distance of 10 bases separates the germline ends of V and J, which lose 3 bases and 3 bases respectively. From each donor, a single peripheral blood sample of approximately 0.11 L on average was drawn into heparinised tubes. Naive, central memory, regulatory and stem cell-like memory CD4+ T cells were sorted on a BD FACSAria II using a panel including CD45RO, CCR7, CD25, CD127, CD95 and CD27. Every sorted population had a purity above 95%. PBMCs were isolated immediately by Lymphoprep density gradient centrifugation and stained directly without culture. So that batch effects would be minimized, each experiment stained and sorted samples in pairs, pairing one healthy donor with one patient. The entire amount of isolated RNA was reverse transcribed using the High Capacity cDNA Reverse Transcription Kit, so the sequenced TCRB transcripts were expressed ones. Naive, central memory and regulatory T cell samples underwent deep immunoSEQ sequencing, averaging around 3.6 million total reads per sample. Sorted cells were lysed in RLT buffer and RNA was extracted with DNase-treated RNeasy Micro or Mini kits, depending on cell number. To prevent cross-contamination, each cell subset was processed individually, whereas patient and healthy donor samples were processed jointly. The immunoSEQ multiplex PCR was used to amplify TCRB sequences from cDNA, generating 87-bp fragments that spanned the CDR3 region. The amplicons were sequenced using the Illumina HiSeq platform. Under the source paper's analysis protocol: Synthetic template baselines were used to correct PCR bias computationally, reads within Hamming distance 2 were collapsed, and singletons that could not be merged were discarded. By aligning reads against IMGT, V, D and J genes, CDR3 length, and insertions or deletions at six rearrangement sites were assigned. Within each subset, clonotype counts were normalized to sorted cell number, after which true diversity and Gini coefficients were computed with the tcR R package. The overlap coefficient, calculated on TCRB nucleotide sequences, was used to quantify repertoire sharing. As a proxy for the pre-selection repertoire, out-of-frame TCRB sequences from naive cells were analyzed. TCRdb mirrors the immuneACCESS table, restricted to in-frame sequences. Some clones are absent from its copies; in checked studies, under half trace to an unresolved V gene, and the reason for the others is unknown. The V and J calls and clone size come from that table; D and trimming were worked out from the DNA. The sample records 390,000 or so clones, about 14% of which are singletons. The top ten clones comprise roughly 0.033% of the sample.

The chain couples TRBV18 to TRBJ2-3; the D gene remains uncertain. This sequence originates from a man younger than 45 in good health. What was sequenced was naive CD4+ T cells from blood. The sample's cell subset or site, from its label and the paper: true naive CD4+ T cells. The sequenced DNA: TGTGCCAGCTCACCCAACCTCGATACAGATACGCAGTATTTT. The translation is CASSPNLDTDTQYF.